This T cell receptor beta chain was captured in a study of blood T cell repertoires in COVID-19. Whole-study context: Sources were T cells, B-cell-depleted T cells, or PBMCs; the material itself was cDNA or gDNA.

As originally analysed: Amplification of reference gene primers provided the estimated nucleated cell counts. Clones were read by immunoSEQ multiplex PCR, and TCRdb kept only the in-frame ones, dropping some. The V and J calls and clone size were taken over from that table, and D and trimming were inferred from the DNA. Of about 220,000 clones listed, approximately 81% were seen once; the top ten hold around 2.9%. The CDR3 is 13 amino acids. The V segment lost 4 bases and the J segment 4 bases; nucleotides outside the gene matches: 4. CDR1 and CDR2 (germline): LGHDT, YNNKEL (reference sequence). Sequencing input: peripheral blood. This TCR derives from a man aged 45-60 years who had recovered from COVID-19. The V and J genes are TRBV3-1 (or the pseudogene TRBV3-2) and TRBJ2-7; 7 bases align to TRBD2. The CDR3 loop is CASSLTGGYEQYF. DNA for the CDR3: TGTGCCAGCAGCCTAACGGGAGGTTACGAGCAGTACTTC.